Below are 6 T cell receptor beta chains sequenced from a single sample in a study of PD-1 blockade in mismatch repair-deficient tumors. The method was immunoSEQ multiplex PCR; TCRdb's version includes in-frame clones alone and lacks a portion of them. The sample lists about 110,000 clones; approximately 80% were seen once. Sequencing was performed on peripheral blood, taken more than 58 weeks after starting pembrolizumab. These receptors were obtained from an adult with mismatch repair-deficient cancer.

This clone was picked up a small number of times. The chain has TRBV7-9 and TRBJ1-4; D is unresolved. With 2 bases removed from V and 7 bases from J, the gap between germline ends came to 8 bases. The germline gives CDR1 SEHNR, CDR2 FQNEAQ (reference sequence). The CDR3 loop spans 13 amino acids. The CDR3 DNA follows: TGTGCCAGCAGCTTATTTGCGTCTGAAAAACTGTTTTTT. It specifies CASSLFASEKLFF. The variable domain in full, completed from reference TRBV7-9 and TRBJ1-4, reads DTGVSQNPRHKITKRGQNVTFRCDPISEHNRLYWYRQTLGQGPEFLTYFQNEAQLEKSRLLSDRFSAERPKGSFSTLEIQRTEQGDSAMYLCASSLFASEKLFFGSGTQLSVL.

The chain has TRBV29-1 and TRBJ2-7, with D unresolved. Deletions cut 6 bases from V and 0 bases from J, with 12 bases between. This CDR3 comprises 13 residues. CDR1 is SQVTM, CDR2 ANQGSEA, per germline. In nucleotides, the CDR3 is TGCAGCGTGATCAAAAGCAGCTCCTACGAGCAGTACTTC. Translating it yields CSVIKSSSYEQYF.

The chain uses TRBV6-5 and TRBJ2-1; possible D gene TRBD2, 5 bases. V was cut by 7 bases and J by 13 bases, with 17 bases left in between. Germline assignment: CDR1 MNHEY and CDR2 SVGAGI. The CDR3 is 12 amino acids. The CDR3 loop is CASTTSAGSQFF. In DNA form, the CDR3 reads TGTGCCAGCACCACCTCGGCGGGCAGCCAGTTCTTC.

The chain joins TRBV5-6 to TRBJ1-1; 12 bases are shared with TRBD1. CDR3 size: 15 residues. Germline CDR1 SGHDT, CDR2 YYEEEE. The ends lost 4 bases at V and 7 bases at J; junction bases unmatched: 8. For the CDR3, the DNA is TGTGCCAGCAGCGCCCGGGACAGGGGGCAGGGTGAAGCTTTCTTT. This codes for CASSARDRGQGEAFF.

This clone has a single count. The chain uses TRBV18 and TRBJ2-1; D gene ambiguous. CDR3 size: 16 residues. The germline V gene has CDR1 KGHSH and CDR2 LQKENI. The V and J ends lost 5 bases and 0 bases respectively, with 14 bases between them. The CDR3 coding sequence is TGTGCCAGCTCAGGGGTCTCTCCTAGCTCCTACAATGAGCAGTTCTTC. It encodes CASSGVSPSSYNEQFF.

The rearrangement uses TRBV27 and TRBJ1-2; D possibly corresponds to TRBD1 (5 bases). The V gene's germline CDR1 is MNHEY and CDR2 SMNVEV (reference sequence). V shed 7 bases and J shed 4 bases, with 22 bases lying between them. The CDR3 loop spans 16 amino acids. Here the CDR3 reads CASKTLTRVEGYGYTF. DNA for the CDR3: TGTGCCAGCAAGACCTTAACCAGGGTTGAAGGCTATGGCTACACCTTC.